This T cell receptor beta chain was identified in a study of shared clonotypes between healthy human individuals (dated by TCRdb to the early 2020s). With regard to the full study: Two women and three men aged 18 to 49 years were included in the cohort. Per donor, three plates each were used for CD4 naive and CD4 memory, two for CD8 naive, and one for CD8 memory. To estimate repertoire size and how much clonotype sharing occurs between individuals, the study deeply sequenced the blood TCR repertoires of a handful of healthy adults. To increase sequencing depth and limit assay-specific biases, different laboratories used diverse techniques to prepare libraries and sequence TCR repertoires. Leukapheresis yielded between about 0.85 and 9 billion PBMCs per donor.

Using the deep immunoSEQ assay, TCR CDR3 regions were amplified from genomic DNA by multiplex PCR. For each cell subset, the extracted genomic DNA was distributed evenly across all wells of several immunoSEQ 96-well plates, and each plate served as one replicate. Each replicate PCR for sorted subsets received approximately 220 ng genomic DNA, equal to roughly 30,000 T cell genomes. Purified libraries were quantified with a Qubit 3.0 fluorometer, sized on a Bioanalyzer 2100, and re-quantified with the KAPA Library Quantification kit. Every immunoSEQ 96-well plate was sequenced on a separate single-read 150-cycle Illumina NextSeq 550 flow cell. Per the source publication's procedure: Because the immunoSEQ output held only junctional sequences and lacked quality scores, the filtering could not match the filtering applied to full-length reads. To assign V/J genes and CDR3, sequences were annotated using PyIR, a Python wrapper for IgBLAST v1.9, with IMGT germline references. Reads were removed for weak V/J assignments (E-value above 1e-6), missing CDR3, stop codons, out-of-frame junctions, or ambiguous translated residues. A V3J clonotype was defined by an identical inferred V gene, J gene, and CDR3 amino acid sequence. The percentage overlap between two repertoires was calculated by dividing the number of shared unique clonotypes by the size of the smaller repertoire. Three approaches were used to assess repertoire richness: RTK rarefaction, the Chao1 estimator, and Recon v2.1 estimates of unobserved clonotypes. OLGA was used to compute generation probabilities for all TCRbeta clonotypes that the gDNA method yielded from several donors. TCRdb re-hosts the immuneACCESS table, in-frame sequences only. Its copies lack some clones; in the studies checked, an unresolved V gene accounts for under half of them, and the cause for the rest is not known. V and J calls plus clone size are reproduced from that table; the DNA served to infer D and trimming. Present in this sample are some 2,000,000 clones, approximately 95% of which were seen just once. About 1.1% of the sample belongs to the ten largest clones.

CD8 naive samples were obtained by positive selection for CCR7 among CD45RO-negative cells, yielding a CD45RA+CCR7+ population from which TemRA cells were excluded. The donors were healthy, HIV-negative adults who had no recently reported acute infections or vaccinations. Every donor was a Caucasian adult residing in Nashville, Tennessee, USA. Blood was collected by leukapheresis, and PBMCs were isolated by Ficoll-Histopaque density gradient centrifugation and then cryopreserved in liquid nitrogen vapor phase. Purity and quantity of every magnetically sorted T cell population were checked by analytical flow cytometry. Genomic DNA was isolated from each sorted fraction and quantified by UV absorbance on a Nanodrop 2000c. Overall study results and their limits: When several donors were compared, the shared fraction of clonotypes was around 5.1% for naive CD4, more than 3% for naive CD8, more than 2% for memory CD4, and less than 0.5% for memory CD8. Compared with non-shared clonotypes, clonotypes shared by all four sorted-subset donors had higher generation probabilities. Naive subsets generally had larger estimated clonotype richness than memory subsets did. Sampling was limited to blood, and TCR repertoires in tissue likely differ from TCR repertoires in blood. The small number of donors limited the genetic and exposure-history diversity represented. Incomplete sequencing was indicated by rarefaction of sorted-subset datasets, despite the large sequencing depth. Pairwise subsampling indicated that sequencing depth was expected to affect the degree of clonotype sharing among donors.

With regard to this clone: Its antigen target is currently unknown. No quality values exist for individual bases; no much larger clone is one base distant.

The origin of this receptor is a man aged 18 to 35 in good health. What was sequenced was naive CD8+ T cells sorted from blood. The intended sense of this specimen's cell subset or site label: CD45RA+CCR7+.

In nucleotide form, the sequence is TGTGCCATCAGTGAAGGGACAGGAGAAACGTCCTACGAGCAGTACTTC. Translated, this gives CAISEGTGETSYEQYF. The V and J genes are TRBV10-3 and TRBJ2-7; 8 bases in the middle match TRBD1. From a lookup of the germline V gene, CDR1 and CDR2 are ENHRY and SYGVKD. The junction shows trimming of 3 bases on V and 1 base on J, and the gene matches do not reach 8 bases of it. The CDR3 sequence holds 16 residues, the cysteine and phenylalanine included. Solely the CDR3 DNA is kept, with 48 bases framed from the first base.